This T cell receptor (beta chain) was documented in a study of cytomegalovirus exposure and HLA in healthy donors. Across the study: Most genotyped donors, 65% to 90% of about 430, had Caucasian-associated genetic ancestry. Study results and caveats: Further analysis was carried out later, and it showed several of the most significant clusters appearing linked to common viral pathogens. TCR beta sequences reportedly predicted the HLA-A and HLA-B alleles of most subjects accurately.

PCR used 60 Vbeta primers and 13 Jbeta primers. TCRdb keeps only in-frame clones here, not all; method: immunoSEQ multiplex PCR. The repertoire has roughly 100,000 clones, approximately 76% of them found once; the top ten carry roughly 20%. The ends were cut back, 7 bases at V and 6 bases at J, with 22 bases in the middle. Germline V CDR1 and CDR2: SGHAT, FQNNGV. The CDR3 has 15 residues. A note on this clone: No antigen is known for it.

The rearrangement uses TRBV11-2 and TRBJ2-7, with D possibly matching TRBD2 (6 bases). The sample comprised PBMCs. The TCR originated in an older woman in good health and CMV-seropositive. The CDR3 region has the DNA TGTGCCAGCACAACACACGGGACTTCCCCTCTCGAGCAGTACTTC. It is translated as CASTTHGTSPLEQYF.